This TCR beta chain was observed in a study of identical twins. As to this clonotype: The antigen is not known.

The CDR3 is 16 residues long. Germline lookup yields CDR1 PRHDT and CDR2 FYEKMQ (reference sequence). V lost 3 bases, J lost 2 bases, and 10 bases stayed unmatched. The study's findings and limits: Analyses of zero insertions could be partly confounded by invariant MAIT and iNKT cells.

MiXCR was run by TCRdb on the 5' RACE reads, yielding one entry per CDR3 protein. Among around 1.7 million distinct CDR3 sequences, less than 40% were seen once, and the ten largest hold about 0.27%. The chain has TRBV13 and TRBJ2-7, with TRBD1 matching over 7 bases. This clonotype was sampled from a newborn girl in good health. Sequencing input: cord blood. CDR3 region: CASSFSQGKRTYEQYF. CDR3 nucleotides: TGTGCCAGCAGCTTCTCACAGGGGAAGAGGACCTACGAGCAGTACTTC.